This T cell receptor (beta chain) was recovered during a study of T cells in Graves' hyperthyroidism and ophthalmopathy. Study conclusions and caveats: Separating ophthalmopathy from stable hyperthyroidism was achieved by a 13 V-J model.

As for this clonotype: The antigen is undetermined.

The CDR3 is made up of 16 amino acids. The V end lost 4 bases, the J end lost 2 bases, and 17 bases lay between the germline ends. Per the germline V gene, CDR1 is MDHEN and CDR2 is SYDVKM. The investigators amplified TCR beta CDR3 regions from RNA transcripts. During a first-round RT-PCR of the TCR CDR3, the HTBI primer set was used. TCRdb redid the calling of the multiplex PCR reads with MiXCR, one entry per CDR3 protein. This sample has around 610,000 distinct CDR3 sequences, with about 14% found just once. Isolation of PBMCs was performed on around 9.7 ml fresh peripheral blood. This chain joins TRBV28 and TRBJ1-2; the D is unclear. Sequencing input: blood. This TCR was sampled from a woman aged 40-49 years with Graves' ophthalmopathy. The CDR3 nucleotides are TGTGCCAGCAGTTCGCCGTCCGCAATTTTAAACTATGGCTACACCTTC. Its translation is CASSSPSAILNYGYTF.